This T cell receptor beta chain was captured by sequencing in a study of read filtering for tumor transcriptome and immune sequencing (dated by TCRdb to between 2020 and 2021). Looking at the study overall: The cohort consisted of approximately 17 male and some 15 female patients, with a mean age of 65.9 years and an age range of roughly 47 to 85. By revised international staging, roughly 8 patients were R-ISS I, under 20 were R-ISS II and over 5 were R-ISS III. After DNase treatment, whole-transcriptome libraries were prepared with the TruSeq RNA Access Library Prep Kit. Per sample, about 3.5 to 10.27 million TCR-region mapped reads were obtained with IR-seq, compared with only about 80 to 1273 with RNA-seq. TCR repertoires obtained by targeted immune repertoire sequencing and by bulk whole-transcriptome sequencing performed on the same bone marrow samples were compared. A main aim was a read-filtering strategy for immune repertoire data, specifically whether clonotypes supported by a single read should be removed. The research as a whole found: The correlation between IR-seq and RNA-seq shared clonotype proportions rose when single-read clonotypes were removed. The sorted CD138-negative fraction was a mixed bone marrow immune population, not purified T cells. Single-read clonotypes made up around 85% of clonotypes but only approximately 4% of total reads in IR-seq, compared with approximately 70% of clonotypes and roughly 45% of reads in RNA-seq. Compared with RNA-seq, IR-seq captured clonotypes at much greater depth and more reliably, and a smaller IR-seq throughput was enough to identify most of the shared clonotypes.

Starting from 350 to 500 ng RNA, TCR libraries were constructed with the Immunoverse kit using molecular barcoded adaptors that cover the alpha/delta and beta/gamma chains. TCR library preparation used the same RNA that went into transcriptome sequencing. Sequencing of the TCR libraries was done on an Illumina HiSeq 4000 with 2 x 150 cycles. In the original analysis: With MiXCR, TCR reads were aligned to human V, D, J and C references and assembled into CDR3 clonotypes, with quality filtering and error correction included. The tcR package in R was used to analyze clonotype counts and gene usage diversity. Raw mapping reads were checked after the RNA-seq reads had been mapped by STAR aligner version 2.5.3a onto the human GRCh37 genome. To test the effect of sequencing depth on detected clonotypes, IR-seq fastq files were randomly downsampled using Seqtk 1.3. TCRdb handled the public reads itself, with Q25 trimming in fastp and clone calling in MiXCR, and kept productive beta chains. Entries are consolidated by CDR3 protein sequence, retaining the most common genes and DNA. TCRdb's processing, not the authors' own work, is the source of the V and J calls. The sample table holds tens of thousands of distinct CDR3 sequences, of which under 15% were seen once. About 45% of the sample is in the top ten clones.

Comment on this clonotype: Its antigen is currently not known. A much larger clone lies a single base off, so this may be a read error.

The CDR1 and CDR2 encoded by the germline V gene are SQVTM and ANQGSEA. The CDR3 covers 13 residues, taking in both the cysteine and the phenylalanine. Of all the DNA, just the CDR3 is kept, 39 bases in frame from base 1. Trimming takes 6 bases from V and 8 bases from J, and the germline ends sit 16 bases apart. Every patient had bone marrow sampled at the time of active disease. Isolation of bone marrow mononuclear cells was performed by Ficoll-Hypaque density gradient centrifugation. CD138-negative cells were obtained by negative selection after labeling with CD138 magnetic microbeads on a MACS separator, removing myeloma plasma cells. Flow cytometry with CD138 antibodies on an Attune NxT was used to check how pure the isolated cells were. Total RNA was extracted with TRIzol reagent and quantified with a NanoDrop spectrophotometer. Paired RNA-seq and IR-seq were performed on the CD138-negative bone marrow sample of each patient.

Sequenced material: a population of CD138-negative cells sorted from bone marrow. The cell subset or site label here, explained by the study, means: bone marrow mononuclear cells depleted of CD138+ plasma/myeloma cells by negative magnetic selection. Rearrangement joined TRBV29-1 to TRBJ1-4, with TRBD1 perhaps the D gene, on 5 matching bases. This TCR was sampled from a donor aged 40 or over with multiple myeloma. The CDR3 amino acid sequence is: CSVSDSPKEKLFF. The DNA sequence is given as TGCAGCGTGTCAGACAGTCCCAAGGAAAAACTGTTTTTT.